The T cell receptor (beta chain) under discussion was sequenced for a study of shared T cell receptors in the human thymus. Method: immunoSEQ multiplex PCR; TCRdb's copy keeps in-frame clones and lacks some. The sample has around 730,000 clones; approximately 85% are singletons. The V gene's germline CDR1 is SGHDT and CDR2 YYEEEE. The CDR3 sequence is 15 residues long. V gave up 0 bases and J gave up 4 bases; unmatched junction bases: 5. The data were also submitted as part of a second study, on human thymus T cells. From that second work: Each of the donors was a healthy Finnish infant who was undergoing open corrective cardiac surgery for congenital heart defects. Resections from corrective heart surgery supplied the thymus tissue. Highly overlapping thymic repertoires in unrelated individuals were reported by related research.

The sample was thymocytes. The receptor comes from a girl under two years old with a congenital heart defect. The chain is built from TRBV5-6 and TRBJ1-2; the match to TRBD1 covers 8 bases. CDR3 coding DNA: TGTGCCAGCAGCTTGGGTCCCGGGACAGGCTATGGCTACACCTTC. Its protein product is CASSLGPGTGYGYTF.